These 19 T cell receptor beta chains were sequenced from one sample in a study of cytotoxic CD8 clonotypes in ibrutinib-treated CLL. Sequenced by immunoSEQ multiplex PCR; TCRdb stores in-frame clones only, minus some. The table has hundreds of thousands of clones, under 70% seen once. The sequencing used PBMCs, collected after 36 months of ibrutinib treatment. Receptors originate from a human donor with chronic lymphocytic leukemia.

This chain connects TRBV6-5 to TRBJ2-1, with 8 nucleotides matching TRBD1. CDR3 length: 15 residues. Losses at the gene ends were 1 base for V and 6 bases for J; bases not matched to a gene: 5. From germline, CDR1 is MNHEY and CDR2 SVGAGI. The chain's CDR3 is CASSYWDRMCNEQFF. The CDR3 DNA reads as TGTGCCAGCAGTTACTGGGACAGGATGTGCAATGAGCAGTTCTTC.

The chain links TRBV28 to TRBJ2-3, with no clear D. CDR3 length: 20 residues. The V end lost 3 bases, the J end lost 0 bases, and 25 bases lay between the germline ends. Germline V gene data show CDR1 as MDHEN and CDR2 as SYDVKM. CDR3 in amino acids: CASSLGPSSHGRASTDTQYF. CDR3 coding DNA: TGTGCCAGCAGTTTGGGTCCAAGTAGTCACGGACGAGCTAGCACAGATACGCAGTATTTT.

The rearrangement links TRBV4-3 to TRBJ2-1; TRBD2 aligns across 16 bases. The CDR3 runs 17 residues. The germline V gene encodes CDR1 LGHNA and CDR2 YSLEER. V gave up 3 bases and J gave up 6 bases; unmatched junction bases: 5. CDR3 residues: CASSQGLAGGPRNEQFF. CDR3 nucleotides: TGCGCCAGCAGCCAGGGACTAGCGGGAGGGCCCCGCAATGAGCAGTTCTTC.

The chain is built from TRBV5-1 and TRBJ2-7; D is ambiguous. Germline lookup yields CDR1 SGHRS and CDR2 YFSETQ. The CDR3 is 15 amino acids. Trimming took 2 bases from V and 5 from J, leaving 17 bases between them. The DNA of the CDR3 is TGCGCCAGCAGCTTAGTGCCCTCGGTTTTAAACGAGCAGTACTTC. It encodes CASSLVPSVLNEQYF. Looking up the rest from reference TRBV5-1 and TRBJ2-7 gives the full variable domain: KAGVTQTPRYLIKTRGQQVTLSCSPISGHRSVSWYQQTPGQGLQFLFEYFSETQRNKGNFPGRFSGRQFSNSRSEMNVSTLELGDSALYLCASSLVPSVLNEQYFGPGTRLTVT.

The chain combines TRBV7-6 with TRBJ2-3; D not resolved. Trimming cost V 5 bases and J 1 base, with 7 bases left between them. The CDR3 is 13 residues long. Germline V gene sequence: CDR1 SGHVS, CDR2 FNYEAQ. In nucleotides, the CDR3 is TGTGCCAGCAGCCTGTTAGGCACAGATACGCAGTATTTT. This gives the protein CASSLLGTDTQYF.

This rearrangement joins TRBV29-1 to TRBJ2-3; 11 bases match TRBD2. The CDR3 totals 14 residues. Germline loops: CDR1 SQVTM, CDR2 ANQGSEA. V shed 4 bases, J shed 6 bases, and the junction held 6 bases outside the gene matches. In nucleotides, the CDR3 is TGCAGCGTTGTTGTAGCGGGGGGGTTGGATACGCAGTATTTT. Protein: CSVVVAGGLDTQYF.

The J gene is TRBJ1-2, the V gene TRBV5-1, with 10 bases that match TRBD1. The CDR3 extends over 15 amino acids. The V and J ends lost 2 bases and 2 bases, in that order; junction bases with no gene match: 3. Germline-derived CDR1 and CDR2 are SGHRS and YFSETQ. DNA for the CDR3: TGCGCCAGCAGCTTCTTGGACAGGGGGAACTATGGCTACACCTTC. The encoded protein is CASSFLDRGNYGYTF.

The chain employs TRBV11-1 and TRBJ1-1, with TRBD1 as a possible D gene (6 bases). The V end lost 5 bases, the J end lost 0 bases, and 19 bases lay between the germline ends. This CDR3 spans 17 amino acids. Germline loops: CDR1 SGHAT, CDR2 FQDESV (reference sequence). CDR3 in amino acids: CASSRSGGPLMNTEAFF. The CDR3 bases are TGTGCCAGCAGCCGTAGCGGGGGCCCCCTCATGAACACTGAAGCTTTCTTT.

The J gene is TRBJ1-1, the V gene TRBV9; D call uncertain. This CDR3 is built from 13 residues. The germline CDR1 and CDR2 sequences are SGDLS and YYNGEE. V lost 3 bases to trimming and J lost 3 bases, with 9 bases between them. The CDR3 region is CASSASGYTEAFF. The CDR3 DNA reads TGTGCCAGCAGCGCTTCGGGGTACACTGAAGCTTTCTTT.

This clone has only a few counts. The rearrangement joins TRBV28 to TRBJ2-7; TRBD1 is a possible D gene (6 bases). The V gene lost 3 bases and the J gene lost 9 bases, with 15 bases spanning the gap. This CDR3 comprises 13 residues. In germline, CDR1 is MDHEN, CDR2 SYDVKM. The DNA for the CDR3 is TGTGCCAGCAGTTTCGACAGGAGAGGGTGGCAGTACTTC. Its translation: CASSFDRRGWQYF.

The gene calls are TRBV29-1 and TRBJ2-7, with D uncertain. The CDR3 runs to 13 residues. From germline, CDR1 is SQVTM and CDR2 ANQGSEA. The ends were cut back, 0 bases at V and 0 bases at J, with 6 bases in the middle. The CDR3 DNA sequence: TGCAGCGTTGAAGAGGGCGGCTCCTACGAGCAGTACTTC. It codes for CSVEEGGSYEQYF.

This clone was counted only a few times. The rearrangement links TRBV7-2 to TRBJ2-7; possibly TRBD2 for D (5 bases). Trimming took off 1 base at V and 6 bases at J, with 16 bases between the two ends. Germline loops: CDR1 SGHTA, CDR2 FQGNSA. The CDR3 spans 15 residues. The chain's CDR3 is CASSLEVGVVSEQYF. The DNA for the CDR3 is TGTGCCAGCAGCTTAGAGGTGGGAGTTGTTTCCGAGCAGTACTTC.

The chain is built from TRBV9 and TRBJ2-7; the D call may be TRBD1 or TRBD2 (5 bases each). Germline V CDR1 and CDR2: SGDLS, YYNGEE. Trimming removed 3 bases at V and 1 base at J, with 14 bases between. The CDR3 length is 15 residues. The CDR3 DNA reads as TGTGCCAGCAGCGGGGGACCTTCGAGGTCCTACGAGCAGTACTTC. It is translated as CASSGGPSRSYEQYF.

The chain joins TRBV29-1 to TRBJ2-1; TRBD1 matches 7 bases. Germline values: CDR1 SQVTM, CDR2 ANQGSEA. The CDR3 runs to 13 residues. J was trimmed by 3 bases and V by 4 bases; bases with no gene match: 3. The CDR3 sequence: CSVGDRDYNEQFF. The CDR3 nucleotides read TGCAGCGTTGGGGACAGAGACTACAATGAGCAGTTCTTC.

The V gene is TRBV6-5, the J gene TRBJ2-1; tentatively, D is TRBD2 (6 bases). CDR3 length: 14 residues. Trimming stripped 6 bases from V and 4 bases from J, with 13 bases between. Germline loops: CDR1 MNHEY, CDR2 SVGAGI. The CDR3 region is CASSVAASYNEQFF. In DNA form, the CDR3 reads TGTGCCAGCAGCGTAGCGGCCAGTTACAATGAGCAGTTCTTC.

The chain combines TRBV29-1 with TRBJ2-3; 8 bases are a match to TRBD1. The J segment lost 1 base and the V segment lost 1 base, leaving 1 base of the junction unmatched. CDR1 is SQVTM, CDR2 ANQGSEA, per germline. This CDR3 has 14 amino acids. This chain's CDR3 is CSVEGDRRTDTQYF. The DNA of the CDR3 is TGCAGCGTTGAAGGGGACAGGCGCACAGATACGCAGTATTTT.

This clone was counted only a few times. This sequence joins TRBV15 and TRBJ2-7; either TRBD1 or TRBD2 may fit D (5 bases each). Trimming took off 3 bases at V and 5 bases at J, with 11 bases between the two ends. The CDR3 sequence is 13 residues long. Germline V gene lookup returns CDR1 LNHNV and CDR2 YYDKDF (reference sequence). The CDR3 loop is CATSSQRGDEQYF. CDR3 coding DNA: TGTGCCACCAGCAGTCAGAGGGGCGACGAGCAGTACTTC.

The chain has TRBV10-2 and TRBJ2-5; D may be TRBD2 (6 bases). V dropped 6 bases and J dropped 2 bases, with 7 bases sitting between them. The germline V gene has CDR1 WSHSY and CDR2 SAAADI. The CDR3 is 12 amino acids. The CDR3 bases are TGCGCCAGCAGGAGCGGGCAAGAGACCCAGTACTTC. This encodes CASRSGQETQYF.

This clone was picked up a small number of times. The J gene is TRBJ2-5, the V gene TRBV6-5, with a weak D call TRBD1 (7 bases). Germline CDR1 MNHEY, CDR2 SVGAGI. The CDR3 has 13 amino acids. V shed 6 bases and J shed 3 bases, with 11 bases lying between them. CDR3 loop: CASRRDREETQYF. CDR3 sequence (DNA): TGTGCCAGCAGGCGGGACAGAGAAGAGACCCAGTACTTC.